This T cell receptor (beta chain) appears in the sequencing data of a study of vaccination and CD4 T cells after COVID-19 (dated by TCRdb to the early 2020s). About the investigation overall: In the convalescent cohort there were six males and four females, among whom were two Hispanic individuals, seven Caucasians, two Asians and one multiracial person. Each participant got two doses of either the Pfizer-BioNTech BNT162b2 vaccine (n=8) or the Moderna mRNA-1273 vaccine (n=2). Post-COVID blood samples were collected from convalescent patients a median of approximately 100 days after diagnosis, with a range of roughly 30 to 170 days. Post-vaccine blood samples were collected a median of about 11 weeks after the second vaccine dose, ranging from about 14 to 241 days. Culture stimuli were overlapping spike peptide pools from SARS-CoV-2 and from the common cold coronaviruses HCoV-NL63, HCoV-OC43 and HCoV-229E. Control cultures used a CEFX viral epitope pool as positive control, an HIV-1 Nef peptide pool as negative control, or no peptide. In around nine COVID-19 convalescent patients and a handful of infection-naive healthy vaccine recipients, the spike-specific CD4+ TCR repertoire before mRNA vaccination was compared with the repertoire after mRNA vaccination. Memory CD4+ T cell crossreactivity between SARS-CoV-2 and common cold coronavirus spike proteins was assessed at the TCR clonotype level in an earlier paper using these donors. General study outcomes and caveats: In convalescent patients, nearly all vaccine-specific clones (304 of 307) were found to be mono-reactive for SARS-CoV-2 spike rather than cross-reactive with common cold coronaviruses. An increase in the median number of SARS-CoV-2-reactive clonotypes from 21 after infection to roughly 36 after vaccination was observed, but the change was not found to be significant. Relatively few convalescent patients were included in the study, and early timepoints after natural infection were not analyzed. In convalescent patients, a median approximately 90% of post-vaccine SARS-CoV-2-reactive clones were detected only after vaccination, suggesting vaccine-specific priming.

Trimming leaves V shorter by 9 bases and J shorter by 1 base, with the junction holding 12 bases beyond the gene matches. CDR1 KGHDR and CDR2 SFDVKD were looked up in the germline V gene. From the cysteine through the phenylalanine, the CDR3 covers 17 amino acids. The kept DNA is CDR3 alone, 51 bases in frame from the first base. The treatment or condition label, read with the paper, signifies: roughly 11-day PBMC culture with coronavirus spike peptide pools or control peptides (ViraFEST assay). CD4+ T cells from unexposed donors were collected before the COVID-19 pandemic (2011-2018). To expand antigen-specific T cells with peptide pools and then pick out the expanded clonotypes through TCR sequencing, the study relied on the ViraFEST assay. Each well held about 2.2 million PBMCs cultured in IMDM containing roughly 5% human AB serum and approximately 9.8 IU/ml IL-2, with 8.5 to 10 ug/ml peptide pools added. Half of the culture medium was replaced with fresh IL-2-containing medium on days 3 and 7. Once the cells had been in culture for roughly 10 days, the EasySep CD4+ T cell isolation kit was used to isolate CD4+ T cells by negative selection. As cell number allowed, CD4+ T cells from unexposed donors were tested for reactivity to SARS-CoV-2 S and N and to four common cold coronavirus spike pools. PBMCs were separated from whole blood using Ficoll-Paque Plus gradient centrifugation and then either used fresh or cryopreserved at -140C. Each culture condition was generally run in triplicate wells. Leukapheresis product for the unexposed donors was bought commercially.

On this clonotype: This clone's antigen is unknown. One base away there is no much larger clone; base qualities are not given.

The library came from PCR. DNA from cultured CD4+ T cells was subjected to TCR sequencing with the Oncomine TCR Beta short-read assay at the Johns Hopkins FTIC core. The QIAamp micro DNA kit was used to extract genomic DNA from the cultured CD4+ T cells. Oncomine TCR Beta libraries from cultured CD4+ T cells were pooled using unique dual indexes and sequenced on an Illumina iSeq 100. As for how the authors treated the data: Non-productive sequences were filtered out, and CDR3s that did not start with C, did not end with F or W, or were shorter than 7 amino acids were discarded. Antigen-specific clonotypes were identified using the MANAFEST web application through comparison of peptide-stimulated wells with reference and other culture wells. An FDR below 0.05, an odds ratio above 5, and a productive frequency above 0.1% in at least two of three replicate wells were required for clones to be considered positive. Cross-reactive clonotypes were defined as significantly expanded in both SARS-CoV-2 spike wells and at least one common cold coronavirus spike condition. Using R version 3.6.1, CDR3 homology was evaluated through Levenshtein distances (stringdist) along with unrooted phylogenetic trees (ape). TCRdb applied fastp at Q25 and MiXCR to the public reads, then kept only in-frame beta chains. Rows are combined by CDR3 protein, so each entry shows the most common genes and DNA. The V and J calls here are based on TCRdb, not the publication. A total of about 6,700 distinct CDR3 sequences appear in this sample, 52% of them only once. The ten most abundant clones make up around 25% of the sample.

Sample: CD4+ T cells from blood, cultured in vitro. Recombination joined TRBV24-1 with TRBJ2-1; 9 middle bases align to TRBD1. The source is a human donor in good health. Here the CDR3 is given as CATGPGQGKGSYNEQFF. The DNA is TGTGCCACCGGGCCGGGACAGGGAAAAGGGTCCTACAATGAGCAGTTCTTC.